Listed here are 30 T cell receptor beta chains from one sample, sequenced in a study of response to subunit inactivated influenza vaccine. A single record per CDR3 protein comes from TCRdb applying MiXCR to the RT-PCR reads. The sample shows under 850,000 distinct CDR3 sequences, about 18% of them seen only once. This specimen consisted of PBMCs from blood, obtained more than 4 days after vaccination. The receptors were sampled from a man aged 45-65 years who received an inactivated influenza vaccine.

This clonotype was seen a single time. V and J are TRBV7-9 and TRBJ1-1; D is perhaps TRBD1 (6 bases). The V gene lost 8 bases and the J gene lost 4 bases, with 17 bases spanning the gap. There are 14 residues in the CDR3. Germline assignment: CDR1 SEHNR and CDR2 FQNEAQ (reference sequence). The CDR3 reads CASLNREAGTEAFF. DNA of the CDR3: TGTGCCAGCTTGAACAGGGAAGCGGGCACTGAAGCTTTCTTT.

The CDR3 DNA follows: TGTGCCATCAGTGAAGGCAGATACAATGAGCAGTTCTTC. Translated: CAISEGRYNEQFF. The gene calls are TRBV10-3 and TRBJ2-1; D not resolved. The germline gives CDR1 ENHRY, CDR2 SYGVKD. CDR3 length equals 13 residues. V lost 3 bases, J lost 4 bases, and 7 bases lay in between.

This clonotype was counted between two and nine times. The chain couples TRBV7-2 to TRBJ2-7; D not resolved. The germline gives CDR1 SGHTA, CDR2 FQGNSA. The CDR3 length is 14 residues. Trimming left V 2 bases short and J 2 bases short, with 10 bases between. The CDR3 DNA sequence: TGTGCCAGCAGCTTAAACGTTCGGACCTACGAGCAGTACTTC. It specifies CASSLNVRTYEQYF.

This clonotype was seen ten or more times. This rearrangement joins TRBV7-8 to TRBJ2-3; D remains ambiguous. The CDR3 consists of 16 residues. Germline-derived CDR1 and CDR2 are SGHVS and FQNEAQ. V was clipped by 2 bases and J by 0 bases, with 12 bases between them. DNA of the CDR3: TGTGCCAGCAGCTTATTAATGGCATCTAGCACAGATACGCAGTATTTT. It translates to CASSLLMASSTDTQYF.

This clonotype showed up just a few times. This chain links TRBV5-1 with TRBJ2-7; D might be TRBD1 (5 bases). The V end lost 1 base, the J end lost 1 base, and 18 bases lay between the germline ends. The CDR3 covers 17 residues. Germline loops: CDR1 SGHRS, CDR2 YFSETQ. For the CDR3, the DNA is TGCGCCAGCAGCTTGTATTTGCGCCAGGGCGCTTCCTACGAGCAGTACTTC. Translating it yields CASSLYLRQGASYEQYF.

The chain combines TRBV5-1 with TRBJ2-2; the match to TRBD1 covers 10 bases. Germline V gene sequence: CDR1 SGHRS, CDR2 YFSETQ. With V trimmed by 0 bases and J by 7 bases, 6 bases remained unmatched. The length of the CDR3 is 16 residues. This CDR3 is CASSLGQGAVGGELFF. The CDR3 DNA sequence: TGCGCCAGCAGCTTGGGACAGGGGGCTGTCGGCGGGGAGCTGTTTTTT.

In its sample, this clonotype was seen many times. The gene calls are TRBV5-1 and TRBJ2-7; TRBD1 agrees at 8 bases. Unmatched junction bases numbered 4, after V lost 3 bases and J lost 2 bases. The CDR3 runs 14 residues. The germline CDR1 and CDR2 sequences are SGHRS and YFSETQ. The DNA for the CDR3 is TGCGCCAGCAGCTCGGGACAGGTGGCCTACGAGCAGTACTTC. It yields the protein CASSSGQVAYEQYF.

In its sample, this clonotype was seen a few times. The rearrangement joins TRBV5-5 to TRBJ2-3, with TRBD1 matching 7 bases. The CDR3 is made up of 14 amino acids. Germline-derived CDR1 and CDR2 are SGHKS and YYEKEE (reference sequence). After removal of 5 bases from V and 6 bases from J, the junction contained 9 bases not matched to a gene. CDR3 nucleotides: TGTGCCAGCAGGAAACAGGGGTTAGTGGATACGCAGTATTTT. Translating it yields CASRKQGLVDTQYF. Looking up the rest from reference TRBV5-5 and TRBJ2-3 gives the full variable domain: DAGVTQSPTHLIKTRGQQVTLRCSPISGHKSVSWYQQVLGQGPQFIFQYYEKEERGRGNFPDRFSARQFPNYSSELNVNALLLGDSALYLCASRKQGLVDTQYFGPGTRLTVL.

The gene calls are TRBV5-1 and TRBJ2-7; possibly TRBD2 for D (6 bases). This CDR3 comprises 13 residues. The V end lost 4 bases, the J end lost 7 bases, and 15 bases lay between the germline ends. Germline V CDR1 and CDR2: SGHRS, YFSETQ. The CDR3 is CASSEPPGTEQYF. The CDR3, as DNA: TGCGCCAGCAGCGAACCCCCCGGGACTGAGCAGTACTTC. Combining the CDR3 with reference TRBV5-1 and TRBJ2-7 gives the whole variable domain KAGVTQTPRYLIKTRGQQVTLSCSPISGHRSVSWYQQTPGQGLQFLFEYFSETQRNKGNFPGRFSGRQFSNSRSEMNVSTLELGDSALYLCASSEPPGTEQYFGPGTRLTVT.

Remarks on this clonotype: The junction departs from the called germline gene at one end, perhaps through a read error. The chain joins TRBV6-2 or TRBV6-3 to TRBJ2-7, with 7 nucleotides matching TRBD1. CDR1 is MNHEY, CDR2 SVGEGT, per germline. The CDR3 contains 14 residues. This CDR3 is CASSYFSGGYEQYF. The CDR3, as DNA: TGTGCCAGCAGCTACTTCTCAGGGGGCTACGAGCAGTACTTC.

In its sample, this clonotype was seen a few times. The chain combines TRBV4-2 with TRBJ2-1; no clear D. The length of the CDR3 is 16 residues. The V and J ends lost 1 base and 0 bases respectively, with 10 bases between them. Germline values: CDR1 LGHNA, CDR2 YNFKEQ. CDR3 nucleotide sequence: TGTGCCAGCAGCCAAGCGTACGTCGGCTCCTACAATGAGCAGTTCTTC. Its translation is CASSQAYVGSYNEQFF.

This clonotype was counted a few times. Written as DNA, the CDR3 is TGCGCCAGCAGCCAAGTGGGACGGAGTTACGAGCAGTACTTC. Translating it yields CASSQVGRSYEQYF. The rearrangement uses TRBV4-1 and TRBJ2-7; D is perhaps TRBD1 or TRBD2 (5 bases each). Looked up from germline, CDR1 is MGHRA and CDR2 is YSYEKL. The CDR3 extends over 14 amino acids. Deletions cut 1 base from V and 4 bases from J, with 11 bases between.

The J gene is TRBJ2-7, the V gene TRBV5-1; a weak D match, TRBD1 (6 bases). V lost 4 bases, J lost 3 bases, and 20 bases lay in between. The CDR3 has 16 residues. CDR1 is SGHRS and CDR2 is YFSETQ in the germline V gene. The CDR3 nucleotides read TGCGCCAGCAGCCTAACCGCGGACAGCTCCTTCTACGAGCAGTACTTC. This gives the protein CASSLTADSSFYEQYF.

The table lists this clonotype with a few counts. The chain is built from TRBV12-3 or TRBV12-4 and TRBJ2-1; 11 bases are a match to TRBD2. This CDR3 is 15 amino acids long. The V gene end was trimmed by 7 bases and the J gene end by 6 bases; junction bases not matched to a gene: 8. In DNA, the CDR3 is TGTGCCAGCAATATAGCGGGGGGGCCGGTCAATGAGCAGTTCTTC. Translating gives CASNIAGGPVNEQFF.

The chain recombines TRBV7-8 with TRBJ2-3; weak D call: TRBD2 (9 bases). Per the germline V gene, CDR1 is SGHVS and CDR2 is FQNEAQ. Trimming removed 5 bases at V and 7 bases at J, with 31 bases between. This CDR3 comprises 19 residues. The CDR3 reads CASSRQGRRLAGPLNTQYF. The CDR3, as DNA: TGTGCCAGCAGCAGACAGGGGCGACGGCTAGCGGGACCCCTGAATACGCAGTATTTT.

The V gene is TRBV20-1, the J gene TRBJ1-1; D unclear. Trimming pared 3 bases from V and 2 bases from J, leaving 10 bases between. There are 13 residues in the CDR3. Germline-derived CDR1 and CDR2 are DFQATT and SNEGSKA (reference sequence). The CDR3 DNA follows: TGCAGTGCTAGGCGAGAGATTAACACTGAAGCTTTCTTT. Its translation is CSARREINTEAFF.

This clonotype came up a few times. The CDR3 here is CASSFGTKEAETQYF. CDR3 in DNA: TGCGCCAGCAGCTTTGGGACAAAAGAGGCGGAGACCCAGTACTTC. This chain joins TRBV5-1 and TRBJ2-5; D is possibly TRBD1 (6 bases). Per germline, CDR1 SGHRS and CDR2 YFSETQ. Between the trimmed V and J ends, which lost 2 bases and 5 bases, there was a span of 16 bases. This CDR3 spans 15 amino acids. Supplemented by reference TRBV5-1 and TRBJ2-5, the full variable domain reads KAGVTQTPRYLIKTRGQQVTLSCSPISGHRSVSWYQQTPGQGLQFLFEYFSETQRNKGNFPGRFSGRQFSNSRSEMNVSTLELGDSALYLCASSFGTKEAETQYFGPGTRLLVL.

This clonotype was seen more than once but under ten times. The rearrangement links TRBV20-1 to TRBJ1-2, with TRBD1 as a possible D gene (5 bases). In germline, CDR1 is DFQATT, CDR2 SNEGSKA (reference sequence). This CDR3 comprises 10 residues. Trimming took off 3 bases at V and 14 bases at J, with 13 bases between the two ends. CDR3 DNA sequence: TGCAGTGCTAGTGGCGCAGGGTTTACCTTC. Amino acid sequence: CSASGAGFTF.

The V and J genes are TRBV20-1 and TRBJ2-3, with 10 bases aligning to TRBD2. The CDR3 extends over 13 amino acids. Per germline, CDR1 DFQATT and CDR2 SNEGSKA (reference sequence). CDR3: CTRTSGNTDTQYF. CDR3 nucleotides: TGCACCAGAACTAGCGGGAACACAGATACGCAGTATTTT.

This clonotype showed up just a few times. This chain links TRBV6-5 with TRBJ2-5; D might be TRBD1 or TRBD2, each matching 6 bases. The germline V and J ends were trimmed by 2 bases and 5 bases, with 9 bases remaining between them. Looked up from germline, CDR1 is MNHEY and CDR2 is SVGAGI. The CDR3 loop spans 13 amino acids. DNA for the CDR3: TGTGCCAGCAGTTACGGGGGGCAGGAGACCCAGTACTTC. It is translated as CASSYGGQETQYF.

The V call is TRBV4-1, the J call TRBJ2-3; D possibly corresponds to TRBD1 (6 bases). This CDR3 has 17 amino acids. The germline V gene encodes CDR1 MGHRA and CDR2 YSYEKL. V gave up 4 bases and J gave up 0 bases, with 17 bases separating them. The CDR3 region has the DNA TGCGCCAGCAGCCTCACATCCGGGACAAAAAGCACAGATACGCAGTATTTT. Amino acid sequence: CASSLTSGTKSTDTQYF.

This clonotype was counted a few times. V gene TRBV5-5 combines with J gene TRBJ2-3; TRBD2 matches 14 bases. Germline CDR1 reads SGHKS; CDR2 reads YYEKEE (reference sequence). V trimming: 4 bases; J trimming: 7 bases; junction bases outside the gene matches: 8. CDR3 length: 16 residues. DNA for the CDR3: TGTGCCAGCAGCGCCGGACTAGCGGGGGGTTTGAATACGCAGTATTTT. Amino acids: CASSAGLAGGLNTQYF.

This clonotype was detected a few times. The V and J genes are TRBV5-1 and TRBJ2-3, with TRBD2 matching over 8 bases. The ends lost 0 bases at V and 1 base at J; junction bases unmatched: 7. CDR3 length: 17 amino acids. From germline, CDR1 is SGHRS and CDR2 YFSETQ. Here the CDR3 reads CASSLVLTSGRTDTQYF. The CDR3 region has the DNA TGCGCCAGCAGCTTGGTTCTCACTAGCGGTCGCACAGATACGCAGTATTTT.

V and J are TRBV7-9 and TRBJ2-3, with a tentative D call TRBD1 (6 bases). The V gene lost 3 bases and the J gene lost 8 bases, with 12 bases spanning the gap. The CDR3 runs 13 residues. Germline lookup yields CDR1 SEHNR and CDR2 FQNEAQ (reference sequence). This CDR3 is CASSLRGSGTQYF. The CDR3 coding sequence is TGTGCCAGCAGCTTGAGGGGGTCGGGTACGCAGTATTTT.

V usage is TRBV6-2 or TRBV6-3 and J usage is TRBJ2-1; 9 bases map to TRBD1. The CDR3 totals 18 residues. Per germline, CDR1 MNHEY and CDR2 SVGEGT. V was pared by 6 bases and J by 5 bases, with 17 bases of the junction left unmatched. CDR3 region: CASRSGTGFPGEHNEQFF. As DNA, the CDR3 is TGTGCCAGCAGATCCGGGACAGGGTTTCCTGGGGAACACAATGAGCAGTTCTTC.

The genes are TRBV20-1 and TRBJ2-7; 11 positions agree with TRBD2. This CDR3 comprises 13 residues. Germline V lookup: CDR1 DFQATT, CDR2 SNEGSKA (reference sequence). V was pared by 5 bases and J by 4 bases, with 4 bases of the junction left unmatched. The CDR3 region has the DNA TGCAGTGCTGTAGCGGGAGGGGGTTACGAGCAGTACTTC. Protein sequence: CSAVAGGGYEQYF.

On this clonotype itself: At one end, the junction sequence differs from germline, possibly due to a read error. The chain couples TRBV7-7 to TRBJ2-2; D gene uncertain. The germline V gene encodes CDR1 SSHAT and CDR2 FNYEAQ (reference sequence). This CDR3 has 16 residues. DNA of the CDR3: TGTGCTAGCAGCTTAGCCCCACAGACGAACACCGGGGAGCTGTTTTTT. Its translation: CASSLAPQTNTGELFF.

The chain uses TRBV9 and TRBJ2-7; tentatively, D is TRBD2 (6 bases). This CDR3 is built from 15 residues. Trimming left V 0 bases short and J 4 bases short, with 14 bases between. Germline V gives CDR1 SGDLS, CDR2 YYNGEE. The CDR3 sequence is CASSVAPRDSYEQYF. The CDR3 bases are TGTGCCAGCAGCGTAGCTCCTCGGGACTCTTACGAGCAGTACTTC. The full variable domain, rest sourced from reference TRBV9 and TRBJ2-7, is DSGVTQTPKHLITATGQRVTLRCSPRSGDLSVYWYQQSLDQGLQFLIQYYNGEERAKGNILERFSAQQFPDLHSELNLSSLELGDSALYFCASSVAPRDSYEQYFGPGTRLTVT.

This clonotype was detected a few times. CDR3 bases: TGTGCCATCAGTGAGTCAGGGGCGACCTACAATGAGCAGTTCTTC. Translation gives CAISESGATYNEQFF. The rearrangement joins TRBV10-3 to TRBJ2-1; the D gene is possibly TRBD1 (5 bases). Deletions cut 0 bases from V and 2 bases from J, with 8 bases between. CDR3 length: 15 residues. Per the germline V gene, CDR1 is ENHRY and CDR2 is SYGVKD.

The rearrangement uses TRBV7-2 and TRBJ2-3, with a tentative D call TRBD2 (5 bases). The germline CDR1 and CDR2 sequences are SGHTA and FQGNSA. The CDR3 has 16 residues. Trimming stripped 1 base from V and 6 bases from J, with 17 bases between. CDR3 nucleotides: TGTGCCAGCAGCTTAGGTTCTAGCACCCCGGCGGATACGCAGTATTTT. Its translation is CASSLGSSTPADTQYF.